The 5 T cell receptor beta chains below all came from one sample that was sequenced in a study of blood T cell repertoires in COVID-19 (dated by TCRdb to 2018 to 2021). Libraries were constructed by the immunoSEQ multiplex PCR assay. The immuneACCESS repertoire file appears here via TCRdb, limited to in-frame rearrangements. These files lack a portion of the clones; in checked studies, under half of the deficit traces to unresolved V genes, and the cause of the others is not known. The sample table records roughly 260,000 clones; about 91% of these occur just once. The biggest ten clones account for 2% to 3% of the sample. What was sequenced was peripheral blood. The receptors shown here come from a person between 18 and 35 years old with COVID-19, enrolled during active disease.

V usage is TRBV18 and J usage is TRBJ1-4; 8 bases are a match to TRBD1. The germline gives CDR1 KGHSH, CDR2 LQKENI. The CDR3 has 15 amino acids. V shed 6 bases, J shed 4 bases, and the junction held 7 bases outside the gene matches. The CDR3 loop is CASSGTGTFNEKLFF. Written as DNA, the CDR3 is TGTGCCAGCTCGGGGACAGGAACCTTTAATGAAAAACTGTTTTTT.

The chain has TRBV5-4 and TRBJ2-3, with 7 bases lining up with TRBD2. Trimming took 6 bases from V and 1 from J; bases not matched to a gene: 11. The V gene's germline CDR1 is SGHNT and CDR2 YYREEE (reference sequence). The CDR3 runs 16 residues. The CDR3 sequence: CASNDGTMSRTDTQYF. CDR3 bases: TGTGCCAGCAATGACGGGACTATGAGCCGCACAGATACGCAGTATTTT.

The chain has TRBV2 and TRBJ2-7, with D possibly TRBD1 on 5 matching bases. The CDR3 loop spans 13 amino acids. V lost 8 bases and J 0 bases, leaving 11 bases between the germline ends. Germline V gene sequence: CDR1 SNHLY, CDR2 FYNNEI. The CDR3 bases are TGTGCCAGCGGGGCATACCCCTCCTACGAGCAGTACTTC. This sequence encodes CASGAYPSYEQYF.

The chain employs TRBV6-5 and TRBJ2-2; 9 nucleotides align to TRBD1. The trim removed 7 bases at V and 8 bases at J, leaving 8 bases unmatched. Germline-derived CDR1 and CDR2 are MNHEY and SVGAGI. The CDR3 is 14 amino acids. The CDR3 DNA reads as TGTGCCAGCATCGAAAGCGGGACAGGGGGGGAGCTGTTTTTT. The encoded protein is CASIESGTGGELFF.

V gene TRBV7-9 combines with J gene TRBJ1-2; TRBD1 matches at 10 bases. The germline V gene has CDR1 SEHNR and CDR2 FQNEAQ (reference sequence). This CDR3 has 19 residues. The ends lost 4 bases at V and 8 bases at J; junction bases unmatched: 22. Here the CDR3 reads CASSSPTGTGDLILKGYTF. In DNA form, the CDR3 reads TGTGCCAGCAGCTCTCCCACCGGGACAGGGGATCTTATCCTAAAAGGCTACACCTTC.